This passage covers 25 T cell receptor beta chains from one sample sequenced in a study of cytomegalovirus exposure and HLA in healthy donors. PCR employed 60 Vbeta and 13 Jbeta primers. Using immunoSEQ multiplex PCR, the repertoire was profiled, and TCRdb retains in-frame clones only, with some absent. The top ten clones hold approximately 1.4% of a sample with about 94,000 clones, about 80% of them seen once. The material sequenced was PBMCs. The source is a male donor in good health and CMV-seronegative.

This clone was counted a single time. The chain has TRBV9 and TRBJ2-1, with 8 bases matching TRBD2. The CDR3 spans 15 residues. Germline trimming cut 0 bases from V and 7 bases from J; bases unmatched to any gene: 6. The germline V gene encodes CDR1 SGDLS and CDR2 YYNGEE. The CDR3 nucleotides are TGTGCCAGCAGCGTAGCTACGGGAGGGGGTAATGAGCAGTTCTTC. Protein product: CASSVATGGGNEQFF.

As DNA, the CDR3 is TGTGCCAGCAGCTTAAGGGGAGACATCTACGAGCAGTACTTC. Translated, it gives CASSLRGDIYEQYF. The J gene is TRBJ2-7, the V gene TRBV7-3; perhaps TRBD2 as D (5 bases). Germline CDR1 reads SGHTA; CDR2 reads FQGTGA. Trimming left V 1 base short and J 3 bases short, with 10 bases between. The CDR3 spans 14 residues.

CDR3: CASRGGNTEAFF. The CDR3 DNA reads as TGTGCCAGCAGGGGGGGGAACACTGAAGCTTTCTTT. The J gene is TRBJ1-1, the V gene TRBV25-1; possibly TRBD1 for D (5 bases). In germline, CDR1 is MGHDK, CDR2 SYGVNS. The CDR3 is 12 amino acids. The V gene lost 6 bases and the J gene lost 1 base, with 6 bases spanning the gap. Together with reference TRBV25-1 and TRBJ1-1, the CDR3 gives the full variable domain: EADIYQTPRYLVIGTGKKITLECSQTMGHDKMYWYQQDPGMELHLIHYSYGVNSTEKGDLSSESTVSRIRTEHFPLTLESARPSHTSQYLCASRGGNTEAFFGQGTRLTVV.

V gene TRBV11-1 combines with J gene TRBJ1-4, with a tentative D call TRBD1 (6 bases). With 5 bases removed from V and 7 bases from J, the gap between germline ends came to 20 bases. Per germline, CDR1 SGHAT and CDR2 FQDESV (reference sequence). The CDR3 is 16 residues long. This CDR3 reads CASSVDAWDTLEKLFF. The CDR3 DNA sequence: TGTGCCAGCAGCGTGGATGCTTGGGACACGCTTGAAAAACTGTTTTTT. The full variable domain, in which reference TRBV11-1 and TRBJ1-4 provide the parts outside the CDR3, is EAEVAQSPRYKITEKSQAVAFWCDPISGHATLYWYRQILGQGPELLVQFQDESVVDDSQLPKDRFSAERLKGVDSTLKIQPAELGDSAMYLCASSVDAWDTLEKLFFGSGTQLSVL.

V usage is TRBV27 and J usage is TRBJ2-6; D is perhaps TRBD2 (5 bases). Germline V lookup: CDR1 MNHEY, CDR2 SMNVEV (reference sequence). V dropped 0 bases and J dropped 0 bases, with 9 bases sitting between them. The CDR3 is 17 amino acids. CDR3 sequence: CASSLSAGSSGANVLTF. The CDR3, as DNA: TGTGCCAGCAGTTTATCCGCTGGGAGCTCTGGGGCCAACGTCCTGACTTTC.

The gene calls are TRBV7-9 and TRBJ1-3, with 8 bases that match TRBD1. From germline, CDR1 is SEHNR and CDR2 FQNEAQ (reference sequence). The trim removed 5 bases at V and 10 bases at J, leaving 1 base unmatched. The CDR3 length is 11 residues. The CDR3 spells CASSRDRTIYF. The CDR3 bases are TGTGCCAGCAGCCGGGACAGGACCATATATTTT.

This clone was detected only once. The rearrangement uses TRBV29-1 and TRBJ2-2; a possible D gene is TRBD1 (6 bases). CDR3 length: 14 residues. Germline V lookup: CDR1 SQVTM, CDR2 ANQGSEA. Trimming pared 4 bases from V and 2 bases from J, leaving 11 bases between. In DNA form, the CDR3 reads TGCAGCGTTGCCGGACAGATAAACACCGGGGAGCTGTTTTTT. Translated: CSVAGQINTGELFF.

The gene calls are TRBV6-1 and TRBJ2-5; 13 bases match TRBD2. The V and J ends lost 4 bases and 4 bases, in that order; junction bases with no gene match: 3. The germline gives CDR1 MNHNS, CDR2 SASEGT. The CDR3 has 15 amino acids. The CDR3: CASSGLAGGRETQYF. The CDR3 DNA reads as TGTGCCAGCAGTGGACTAGCGGGAGGAAGAGAGACCCAGTACTTC.

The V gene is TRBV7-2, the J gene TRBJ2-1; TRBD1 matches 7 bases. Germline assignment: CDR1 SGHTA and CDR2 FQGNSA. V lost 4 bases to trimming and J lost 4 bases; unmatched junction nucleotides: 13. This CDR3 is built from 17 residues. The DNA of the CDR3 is TGTGCCAGCAGCTCCAGGGGGACCCCGAACCCATACAATGAGCAGTTCTTC. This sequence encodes CASSSRGTPNPYNEQFF.

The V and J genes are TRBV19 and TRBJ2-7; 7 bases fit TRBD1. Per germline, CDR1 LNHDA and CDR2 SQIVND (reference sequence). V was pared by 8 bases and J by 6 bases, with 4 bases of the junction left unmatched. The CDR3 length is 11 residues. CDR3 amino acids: CASRQGSEQYF. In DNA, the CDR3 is TGTGCCAGTCGACAGGGATCCGAGCAGTACTTC. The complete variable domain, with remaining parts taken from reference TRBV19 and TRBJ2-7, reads DGGITQSPKYLFRKEGQNVTLSCEQNLNHDAMYWYRQDPGQGLRLIYYSQIVNDFQKGDIAEGYSVSREKKESFPLTVTSAQKNPTAFYLCASRQGSEQYFGPGTRLTVT.

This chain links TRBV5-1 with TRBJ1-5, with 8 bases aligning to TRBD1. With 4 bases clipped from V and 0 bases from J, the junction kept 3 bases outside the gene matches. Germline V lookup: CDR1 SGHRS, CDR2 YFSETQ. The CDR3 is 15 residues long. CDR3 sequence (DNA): TGCGCCAGCAGCATGACAGGGGCTAGCAATCAGCCCCAGCATTTT. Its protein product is CASSMTGASNQPQHF.

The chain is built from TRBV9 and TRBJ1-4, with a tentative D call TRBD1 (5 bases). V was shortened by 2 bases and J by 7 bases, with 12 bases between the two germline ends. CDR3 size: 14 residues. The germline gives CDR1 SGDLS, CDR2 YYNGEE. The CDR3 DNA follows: TGTGCCAGCAGCGTTTCCCAGGGTGGTGAAAAACTGTTTTTT. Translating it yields CASSVSQGGEKLFF.

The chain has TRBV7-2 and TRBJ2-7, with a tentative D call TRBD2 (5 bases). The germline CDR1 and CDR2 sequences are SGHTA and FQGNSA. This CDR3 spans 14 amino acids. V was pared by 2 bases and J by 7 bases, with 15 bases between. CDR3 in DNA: TGTGCCAGCAGCTTATTCGCGGGCGACGAAGAGCAGTACTTC. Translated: CASSLFAGDEEQYF.

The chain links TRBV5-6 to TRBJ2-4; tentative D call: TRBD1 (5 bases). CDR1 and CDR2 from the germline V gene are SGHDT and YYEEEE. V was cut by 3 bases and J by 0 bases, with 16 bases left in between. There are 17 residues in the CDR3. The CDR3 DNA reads TGTGCCAGCAGCTGGAATAACAGGCGACTAGCCAAAAACATTCAGTACTTC. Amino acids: CASSWNNRRLAKNIQYF.

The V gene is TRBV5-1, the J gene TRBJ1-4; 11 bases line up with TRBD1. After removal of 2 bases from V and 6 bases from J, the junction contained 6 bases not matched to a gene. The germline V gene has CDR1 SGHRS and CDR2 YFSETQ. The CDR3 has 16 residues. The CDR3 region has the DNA TGCGCCAGCAGCTTAATTACGGGACAGGGGGATGAAAAACTGTTTTTT. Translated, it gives CASSLITGQGDEKLFF.

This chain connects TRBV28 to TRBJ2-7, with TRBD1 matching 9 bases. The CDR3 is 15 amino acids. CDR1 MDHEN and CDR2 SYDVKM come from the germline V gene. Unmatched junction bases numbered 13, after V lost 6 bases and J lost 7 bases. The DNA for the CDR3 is TGTGCCAGCAGAAAGACAGGGGGTCGCCGAAAAGAGCAGTACTTC. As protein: CASRKTGGRRKEQYF.

CDR3 in DNA: TGTGCCAGCAGATCGGACAGGCCGCTGGCCTATAATTCACCCCTCCACTTT. Translating it yields CASRSDRPLAYNSPLHF. The V and J genes are TRBV27 and TRBJ1-6; 7 bases fit TRBD1. Germline V lookup: CDR1 MNHEY, CDR2 SMNVEV (reference sequence). J gave up 2 bases and V 6 bases, and 10 bases lay outside the gene matches. There are 17 residues in the CDR3.

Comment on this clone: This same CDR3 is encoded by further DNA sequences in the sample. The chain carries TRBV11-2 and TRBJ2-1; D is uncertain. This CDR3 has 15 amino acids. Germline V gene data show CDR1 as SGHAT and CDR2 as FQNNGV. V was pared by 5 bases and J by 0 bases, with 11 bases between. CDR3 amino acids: CASSPRLSSYNEQFF. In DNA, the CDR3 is TGTGCCAGCAGCCCGAGGCTTAGCTCCTACAATGAGCAGTTCTTC.

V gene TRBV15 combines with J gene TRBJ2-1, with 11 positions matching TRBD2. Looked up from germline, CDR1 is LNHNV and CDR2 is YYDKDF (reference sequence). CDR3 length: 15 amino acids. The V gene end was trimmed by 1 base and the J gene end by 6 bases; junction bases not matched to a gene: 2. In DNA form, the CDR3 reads TGTGCCACCAGCAGAGGACTAGCGGGAACCAATGAGCAGTTCTTC. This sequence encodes CATSRGLAGTNEQFF.

The CDR3 loop reads CASKQTGVYNEQFF. In nucleotides, the CDR3 is TGTGCCAGCAAACAGACAGGCGTATACAATGAGCAGTTCTTC. This chain uses TRBV25-1 with TRBJ2-1, with a possible D match to TRBD1 (6 bases). CDR3 length equals 14 residues. Deletions cut 7 bases from V and 4 bases from J, with 14 bases between. Germline V gives CDR1 MGHDK, CDR2 SYGVNS.

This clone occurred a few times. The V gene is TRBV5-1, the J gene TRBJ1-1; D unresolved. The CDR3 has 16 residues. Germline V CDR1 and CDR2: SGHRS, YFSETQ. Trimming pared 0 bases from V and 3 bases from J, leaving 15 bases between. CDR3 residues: CASSLGGNSGYTEAFF. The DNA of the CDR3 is TGCGCCAGCAGCTTGGGCGGGAACAGTGGTTACACTGAAGCTTTCTTT.

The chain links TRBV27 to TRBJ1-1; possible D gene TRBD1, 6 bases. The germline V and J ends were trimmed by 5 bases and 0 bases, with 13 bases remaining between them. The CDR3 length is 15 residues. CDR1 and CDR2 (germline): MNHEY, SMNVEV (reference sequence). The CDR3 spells CASSPADRLNTEAFF. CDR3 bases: TGTGCCAGCAGTCCCGCAGACAGGTTGAACACTGAAGCTTTCTTT.

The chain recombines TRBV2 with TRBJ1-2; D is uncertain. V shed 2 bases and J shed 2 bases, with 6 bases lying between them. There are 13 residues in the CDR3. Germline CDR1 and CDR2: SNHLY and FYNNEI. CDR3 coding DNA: TGTGCCAGCAGTGAACCCAGGAACTATGGCTACACCTTC. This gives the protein CASSEPRNYGYTF.

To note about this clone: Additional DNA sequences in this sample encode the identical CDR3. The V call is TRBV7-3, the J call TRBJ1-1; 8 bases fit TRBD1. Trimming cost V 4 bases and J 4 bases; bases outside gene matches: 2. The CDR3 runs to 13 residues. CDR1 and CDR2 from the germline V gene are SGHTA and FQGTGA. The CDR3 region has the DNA TGTGCCAGCAGCTATACAGGGGGCACTGAAGCTTTCTTT. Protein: CASSYTGGTEAFF.

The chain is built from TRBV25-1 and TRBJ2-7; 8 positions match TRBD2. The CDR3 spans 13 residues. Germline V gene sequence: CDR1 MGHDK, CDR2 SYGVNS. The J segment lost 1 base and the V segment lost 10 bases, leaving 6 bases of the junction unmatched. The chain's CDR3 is CATDSGTSYEQYF. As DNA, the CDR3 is TGTGCCACGGATAGCGGGACTTCCTACGAGCAGTACTTC.